Sequencing of this T cell receptor beta chain was carried out in a study of blood T cell repertoires in COVID-19. Study at large: T cells, B-cell-depleted T cells, or PBMCs provided the cDNA or gDNA that served as material.

The CDR3 extends over 14 amino acids. Trimming removed 4 bases from V and 0 bases from J, with 9 bases in between. Germline V gives CDR1 MDHEN, CDR2 SYDVKM. The method was immunoSEQ multiplex PCR; TCRdb's version includes in-frame clones alone and lacks a portion of them. The sample consists of about 61,000 clones, about nine tenths of them appearing once. Material for sequencing was peripheral blood. The V gene is TRBV28, the J gene TRBJ1-1; D might be TRBD1 (6 bases). This sequence originates from a human donor in a cohort sampled during active COVID-19. In DNA, the CDR3 is TGTGCCAGCAGTTCTACAGGGTTGAACACTGAAGCTTTCTTT. Protein: CASSSTGLNTEAFF.